This TCR beta chain was profiled in a study of T cells in women clearing cervical HPV infection. Whole-study context: Controls' single incident HPV16 infection cleared within 12 months without precancer. Only a few women had HLA typing results available. Notes on the study in general: Associations may precede or follow infection; HPV-specific or memory T cells were not isolated.

The CDR3 totals 16 residues. Germline CDR1 is SQVTM and CDR2 is ANQGSEA. Produced via immunoSEQ multiplex PCR; TCRdb's table is partial and in-frame only. This sample's table has approximately 35,000 clones. As to this clone: Its specificity is not known. The read terminates 3 residues before the CDR3 end, so the remaining end is supplied by the germline J gene.

The chain has TRBV29-1 and TRBJ1-2, with 8 bases that match TRBD1. The receptor was derived from a woman between 18 and 69 years old with a cervical HPV16 infection that either progressed to CIN3+ or cleared (not recorded which). What was sequenced was blood buffy coat. The CDR3 DNA, read in part, is TGCAGCGTTTGGACCCACAGGGGGATTAGCTCCTACGAC. Translation gives CSVWTHRGISSYD. The CDR3 as a whole reads CSVWTHRGISSYDYTF.